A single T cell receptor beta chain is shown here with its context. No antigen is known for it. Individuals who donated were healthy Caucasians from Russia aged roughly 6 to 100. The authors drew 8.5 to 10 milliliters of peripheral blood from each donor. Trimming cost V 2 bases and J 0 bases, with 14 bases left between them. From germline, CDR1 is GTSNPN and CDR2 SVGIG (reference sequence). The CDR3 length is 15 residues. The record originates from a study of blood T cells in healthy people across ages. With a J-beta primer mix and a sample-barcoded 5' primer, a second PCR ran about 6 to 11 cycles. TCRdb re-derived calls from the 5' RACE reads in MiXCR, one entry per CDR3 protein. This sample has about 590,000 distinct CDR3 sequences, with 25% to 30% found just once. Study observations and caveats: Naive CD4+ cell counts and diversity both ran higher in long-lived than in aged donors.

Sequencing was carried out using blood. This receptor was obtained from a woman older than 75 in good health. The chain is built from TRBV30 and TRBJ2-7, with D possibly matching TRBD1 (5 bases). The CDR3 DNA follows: TGTGCCTGGAGTAGGGGCACAGGAAGCTCCTACGAGCAGTACTTC. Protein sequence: CAWSRGTGSSYEQYF.